Sequencing of this T cell receptor (beta chain) was carried out in a study of Graves' ophthalmopathy and Graves' hyperthyroidism. This clonotype was counted many times. Amplification of TCR beta CDR3 regions used RNA transcripts. HTBI-primed first-round RT-PCR preceded second-round multiplex PCR. TCRdb re-called the multiplex PCR reads with MiXCR, one entry per CDR3 protein. Here the sample spans more than 300,000 distinct CDR3 sequences, roughly 15% being singletons. If patients had other autoimmune diseases, uncontrolled infections, pregnancy or lactation, they were excluded. The germline V and J ends were trimmed by 2 bases and 6 bases, with 16 bases remaining between them. Germline lookup yields CDR1 GTSNPN and CDR2 SVGIG (reference sequence). CDR3 length: 14 amino acids.

The sequence was collected from an adult woman with stable Graves' hyperthyroidism. The chain joins TRBV30 to TRBJ1-2; D uncertain. Specimen: peripheral blood. Here the CDR3 DNA reads TGTGCCTGGAGTTATACAAAATACTTAGATGGCTACACCTTC. Translating it yields CAWSYTKYLDGYTF.